The next 10 T cell receptor beta chains were all read from a single sample in a study of glioma-infiltrating T cells. Using RNA template, CDR3s of TCR alpha and beta were amplified with iRepertoire arm-PCR. MiXCR, run by TCRdb on the multiplex PCR reads, gives a single entry per CDR3 protein. The sample carries approximately 89,000 distinct CDR3 sequences, about 23% recorded once. The sequenced sample consisted of glioma tissue, nonneoplastic brain tissue, or PBMCs (not recorded which). These receptor sequences come from a human donor with low-grade glioma or glioblastoma, undergoing nonglioma brain surgery, or in good health (not recorded which).

This clonotype was counted many times. The V call is TRBV19, the J call TRBJ1-1, with D uncertain. The CDR3 runs 15 residues. V was clipped by 5 bases and J by 0 bases, with 13 bases between them. In germline, CDR1 is LNHDA, CDR2 SQIVND (reference sequence). The CDR3 sequence is CASSLGSPMNTEAFF. The DNA for the CDR3 is TGTGCCAGTAGTCTAGGCAGTCCCATGAACACTGAAGCTTTCTTT.

In this sample, this clonotype turned up a few times. The J gene is TRBJ2-7, the V gene TRBV11-2, with TRBD2 matching 8 bases. There are 19 residues in the CDR3. Trimming at V came to 1 base and at J to 5 bases, leaving 19 bases not matched to a gene. The germline gives CDR1 SGHAT, CDR2 FQNNGV. The CDR3 nucleotides are TGTGCCAGCAGCTTAGCCCCCGGGTGGATGAAGACTAGCGCTAACGAGCAGTACTTC. Residues: CASSLAPGWMKTSANEQYF.

The genes are TRBV5-1 and TRBJ2-7, with 9 bases identical to TRBD1. V shed 2 bases, J shed 5 bases, and the junction held 5 bases outside the gene matches. The CDR3 extends over 14 amino acids. Germline V lookup: CDR1 SGHRS, CDR2 YFSETQ. CDR3 in amino acids: CASSLQGALNEQYF. The CDR3 region has the DNA TGCGCCAGCAGCTTACAGGGGGCGCTCAACGAGCAGTACTTC.

The chain has TRBV5-1 and TRBJ2-7; D unresolved. This CDR3 contains 14 residues. The germline V gene has CDR1 SGHRS and CDR2 YFSETQ. Trimming stripped 0 bases from V and 3 bases from J, with 10 bases between. CDR3 bases: TGCGCCAGCAGCTTGGCTGGGCAGATCTACGAGCAGTACTTC. Translation gives CASSLAGQIYEQYF.

In its sample, this clonotype is medium-sized. This chain uses TRBV2 with TRBJ2-3; no clear D. This CDR3 has 11 amino acids. V was shortened by 6 bases and J by 2 bases, with 3 bases between the two germline ends. CDR1 is SNHLY, CDR2 FYNNEI, per germline. The CDR3 sequence is CASRVTDTQYF. The DNA for the CDR3 is TGTGCCAGCAGGGTCACAGATACGCAGTATTTT.

This clonotype came up many times. The gene calls are TRBV20-1 and TRBJ2-7; 7 bases line up with TRBD2. V lost 5 bases, J lost 2 bases, and 6 bases stayed unmatched. This CDR3 comprises 13 residues. From germline, CDR1 is DFQATT and CDR2 SNEGSKA (reference sequence). This chain's CDR3 is CSARQRGTYEQYF. The CDR3 coding sequence is TGCAGTGCTCGACAGCGGGGAACCTACGAGCAGTACTTC.

In the case of this clonotype: It may be a read error: a sequence one base away is much more abundant. The rearrangement joins TRBV12-3 or TRBV12-4 to TRBJ2-1; D might be TRBD1 or TRBD2, each matching 7 bases. V was shortened by 5 bases and J by 8 bases, with 16 bases between the two germline ends. This CDR3 has 14 residues. This CDR3 reads CASSRGARGYEQFF. The CDR3 coding sequence is TGTGCCAGCAGTCGGGGGGCCAGGGGGTATGAGCAGTTCTTC.

By share, this clonotype counts as medium-sized. The chain couples TRBV4-2 to TRBJ2-7; the D gene is possibly TRBD1 (5 bases). V lost 3 bases and J lost 7, with 13 bases in between. The CDR3 has 13 amino acids. The germline gives CDR1 LGHNA, CDR2 YNFKEQ. The CDR3 DNA is TGTGCCAGCAGCCACTCGAAGGGGTTGGAGCAGTACTTC. Amino acids: CASSHSKGLEQYF.

This clonotype was seen many times. The CDR3 sequence: CASSFGGVEMPLHF. The CDR3 nucleotides are TGTGCCAGCAGCTTCGGCGGAGTCGAAATGCCCCTCCACTTT. The J gene is TRBJ1-6, the V gene TRBV7-8, with no clear D. The CDR3 is 14 amino acids. Germline CDR1 and CDR2: SGHVS and FQNEAQ. V was trimmed by 3 bases and J by 13 bases, leaving 16 bases between them.

Points on this clonotype: A clone one base away is much larger, so this may be a read error. The chain links TRBV13 to TRBJ1-1; 8 bases line up with TRBD1. Germline V gene data show CDR1 as PRHDT and CDR2 as FYEKMQ (reference sequence). The CDR3 is 17 residues long. The J segment lost 0 bases and the V segment lost 1 base, leaving 7 bases of the junction unmatched. CDR3 in amino acids: CASSLVGSGGMNTEAFF. CDR3 in DNA: TGTGCCAGCAGCTTAGTTGGGTCAGGGGGCATGAACACTGAAGCTTTCTTT.